This T cell receptor beta chain was recovered during a study of T cell changes during pregnancy in multiple sclerosis. The repertoire was sequenced with immunoSEQ multiplex PCR; TCRdb's copy has only in-frame clones and lacks some. In the table there are roughly 72,000 clones, 85% to 95% of which are singletons. With 5 bases removed from V and 8 bases from J, the gap between germline ends came to 9 bases. This CDR3 has 11 amino acids. Germline values: CDR1 MDHEN, CDR2 SYDVKM. The chain employs TRBV28 and TRBJ1-2; D is possibly TRBD1 (6 bases). The starting material was CD4+ T cells from peripheral blood mononuclear cells, obtained after pregnancy. The source is a female donor with multiple sclerosis, enrolled in a pregnancy study. The CDR3 loop is CASSTGKGYTF. Written as DNA, the CDR3 is TGTGCCAGCAGTACAGGGAAAGGCTACACCTTC.